The entry that follows covers one T cell receptor beta chain sequence. The data derive from a study of CD8+ T cells in alopecia areata. The V and J ends lost 5 bases and 0 bases respectively, with 13 bases between them. CDR1 is SGDLS, CDR2 YYNGEE, per germline. There are 15 residues in the CDR3. Punch biopsies of lesional scalp, plus peripheral blood, were taken from alopecia areata patients. The sequencing template was cDNA reverse transcribed from extracted RNA. Clones were sequenced by immunoSEQ multiplex PCR, and TCRdb holds only the in-frame ones, with some missing. In the table there are over 150,000 clones, roughly 63% of which are singletons.

This rearrangement joins TRBV9 to TRBJ2-3, with D possibly being TRBD2 (6 bases). This TCR was recovered from a human donor with alopecia areata. The starting material was CD4+ T cells sorted from blood, obtained at week 0. The CDR3 DNA reads as TGTGCCAGCAGGCCCGGGGGAACTAGCACAGATACGCAGTATTTT. This gives the protein CASRPGGTSTDTQYF.